The clone carrying this TCR beta chain has only one observation. What it recognizes is unknown. The same CDR3 arises from other DNA sequences in this sample as well. Some clones are missing from TCRdb's copy, which holds only in-frame ones; the method was immunoSEQ multiplex PCR. This table holds a few million clones, about 92% found once. CDR1 is SGDLS, CDR2 YYNGEE, per germline. Trimming at V came to 0 bases and at J to 6 bases, leaving 0 bases not matched to a gene. This CDR3 is 13 amino acids long. The data were taken from a study of shared clonotypes between healthy human individuals. Study conclusions and caveats: Inspection by rarefaction showed sorted-subset sequencing to be incomplete despite large depth.

The chain is built from TRBV9 and TRBJ2-1; 7 bases match TRBD1. The receptor was derived from a man between 18 and 29 years old in good health. Some clones in this sample may be carry-over from other donors' samples. The sequencing input was naive CD4+ T cells from PBMCs. Subset noted: CD45RA+ positively selected. The CDR3 spells CASSVGQGNEQFF. Written as DNA, the CDR3 is TGTGCCAGCAGCGTAGGACAGGGCAATGAGCAGTTCTTC.